This T cell receptor (beta chain) was captured by sequencing in a study of T cells in Graves' hyperthyroidism and ophthalmopathy. RNA transcripts yielded amplified TCR beta CDR3 regions. A first-round RT-PCR of the TCR CDR3 used the HTBI primer set. TCRdb processed the multiplex PCR reads anew with MiXCR; each CDR3 protein has one entry. The table records approximately 380,000 distinct CDR3 sequences, roughly 13% of them present only once. Findings of the study overall: Blood shared most expanded thyroid clonotypes above 0.001.

This clonotype came up many times. Its antigen is undetermined. Germline CDR1 reads LNHNV; CDR2 reads YYDKDF (reference sequence). The CDR3 is 15 residues long. V was trimmed by 2 bases and J by 5 bases, leaving 15 bases between them. Sequenced input: blood. The J gene is TRBJ2-5, the V gene TRBV15; the D is unclear. This sequence originates from a middle-aged man with Graves' ophthalmopathy. The CDR3 DNA reads TGTGCCACCAGCAGACGACGGAATGGAAAGGAGACCCAGTACTTC. Amino acid sequence: CATSRRRNGKETQYF.